This TCR beta chain appears in the sequencing data of a study of cytomegalovirus exposure and HLA in healthy donors. General study points: 164 TCR beta chains were listed as cytomegalovirus-associated.

The study ran its PCR with 60 Vbeta and 13 Jbeta primers. As processed by the authors: Later work found 80 million to 85 million unique TCR beta chains, with roughly 11 million shared. Assay: immunoSEQ multiplex PCR; the TCRdb copy retains only in-frame clones and omits some. V and J calls and clone size are given by that table; D and trimming were obtained from the DNA. Of about 120,000 clones listed, about 81% were seen once; the top ten hold about 1.8%. Healthy donors of bone marrow made up the group. In regard to this clone: Its specificity is not known.

The TCR comes from a middle-aged man in good health and CMV-seronegative. The sequenced sample was PBMCs.

CDR3: CASSLVVTDTQYF. The CDR3 coding sequence is TGTGCCAGCAGCTTAGTCGTAACAGATACGCAGTATTTT. This chain connects TRBV7-2 to TRBJ2-3; no reliable D call. CDR1 SGHTA and CDR2 FQGNSA come from the germline V gene. V dropped 1 base and J dropped 3 bases, with 5 bases sitting between them. This CDR3 has 13 amino acids.